This T cell receptor beta chain stems from a study of Graves' ophthalmopathy and Graves' hyperthyroidism. Study summary: The authors collected peripheral blood at initial diagnosis, before any treatment.

This clonotype was seen many times. The CDR3 consists of 15 residues. Germline V gives CDR1 LNHDA, CDR2 SQIVND (reference sequence). With 5 bases removed from V and 0 bases from J, the gap between germline ends came to 8 bases. Amplification from RNA transcripts yielded the TCR beta CDR3 regions. RT-PCR in the first round used HTBI primers; a second-round multiplex PCR followed. TCRdb re-called the multiplex PCR reads with MiXCR, one entry per CDR3 protein. The table lists about 660,000 distinct CDR3 sequences, about 40% of them singletons. The V and J genes are TRBV19 and TRBJ2-6; D unclear. The specimen was peripheral blood. This receptor was identified in an adult man with Graves' ophthalmopathy. The DNA of the CDR3 is TGTGCCAGTAGTTCCCACAGCTCTGGGGCCAACGTCCTGACTTTC. The encoded protein is CASSSHSSGANVLTF.